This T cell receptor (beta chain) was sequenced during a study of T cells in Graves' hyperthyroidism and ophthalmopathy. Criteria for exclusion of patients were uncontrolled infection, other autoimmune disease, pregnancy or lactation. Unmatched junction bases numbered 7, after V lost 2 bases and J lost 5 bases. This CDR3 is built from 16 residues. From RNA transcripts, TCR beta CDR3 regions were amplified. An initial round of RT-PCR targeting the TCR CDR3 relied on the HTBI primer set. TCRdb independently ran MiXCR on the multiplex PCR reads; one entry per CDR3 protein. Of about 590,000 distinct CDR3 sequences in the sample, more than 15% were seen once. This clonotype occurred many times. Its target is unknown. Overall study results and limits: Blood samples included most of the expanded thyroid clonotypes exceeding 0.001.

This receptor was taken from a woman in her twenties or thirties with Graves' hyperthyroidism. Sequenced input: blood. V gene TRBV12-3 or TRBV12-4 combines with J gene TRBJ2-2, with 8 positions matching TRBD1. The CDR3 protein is CASSLSATGVTGELFF. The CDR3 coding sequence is TGTGCCAGCAGTTTATCTGCGACAGGGGTGACCGGGGAGCTGTTTTTT.